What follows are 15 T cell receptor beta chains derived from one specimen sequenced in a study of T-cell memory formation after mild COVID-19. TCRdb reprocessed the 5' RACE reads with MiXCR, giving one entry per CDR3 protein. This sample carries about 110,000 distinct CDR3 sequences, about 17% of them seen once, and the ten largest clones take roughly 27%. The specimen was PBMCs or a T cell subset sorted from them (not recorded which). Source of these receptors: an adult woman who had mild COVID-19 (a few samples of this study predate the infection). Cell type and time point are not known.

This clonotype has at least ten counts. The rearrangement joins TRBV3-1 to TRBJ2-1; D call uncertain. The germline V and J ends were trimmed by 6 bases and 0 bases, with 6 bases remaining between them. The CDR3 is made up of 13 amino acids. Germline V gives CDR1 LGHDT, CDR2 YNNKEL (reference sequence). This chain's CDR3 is CASSGTSYNEQFF. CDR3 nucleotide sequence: TGTGCCAGCAGTGGTACCTCCTACAATGAGCAGTTCTTC.

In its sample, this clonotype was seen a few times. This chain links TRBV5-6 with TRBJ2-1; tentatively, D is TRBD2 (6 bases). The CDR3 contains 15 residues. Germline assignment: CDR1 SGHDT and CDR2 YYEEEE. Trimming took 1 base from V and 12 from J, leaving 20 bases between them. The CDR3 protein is CASSLNMGLEVGQFF. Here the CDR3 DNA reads TGTGCCAGCAGCTTGAATATGGGACTGGAAGTGGGGCAGTTCTTC.

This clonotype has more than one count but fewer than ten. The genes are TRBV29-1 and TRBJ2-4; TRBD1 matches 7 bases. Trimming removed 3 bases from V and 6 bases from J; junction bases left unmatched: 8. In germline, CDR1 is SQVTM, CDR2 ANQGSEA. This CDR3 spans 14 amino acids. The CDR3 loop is CSVEGQQTSNIQYF. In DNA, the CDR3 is TGCAGCGTTGAGGGACAGCAAACCTCAAACATTCAGTACTTC.

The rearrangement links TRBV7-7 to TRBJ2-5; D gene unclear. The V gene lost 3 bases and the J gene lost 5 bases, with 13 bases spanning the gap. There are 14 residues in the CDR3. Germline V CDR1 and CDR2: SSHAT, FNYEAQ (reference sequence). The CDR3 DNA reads TGTGCCAGCAGCTTCGAACCCAGCAGGGAGACCCAGTACTTC. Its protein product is CASSFEPSRETQYF.

CDR3 DNA: TGTGCCAGCAGTGAAGAGGGGACCGTACTGGCCTACGAGCAGTACTTC. Its translation: CASSEEGTVLAYEQYF. This chain connects TRBV6-1 to TRBJ2-7; D possibly uses TRBD1 or TRBD2 (5 bases each). The V and J ends lost 1 base and 2 bases respectively, with 15 bases between them. This CDR3 has 16 residues. CDR1 and CDR2 (germline): MNHNS, SASEGT.

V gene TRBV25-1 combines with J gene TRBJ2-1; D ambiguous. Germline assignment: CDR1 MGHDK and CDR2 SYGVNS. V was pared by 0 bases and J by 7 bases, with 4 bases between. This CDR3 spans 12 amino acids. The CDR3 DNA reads TGTGCCAGCAGTGAATATCATAATGAGCAGTTCTTC. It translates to CASSEYHNEQFF. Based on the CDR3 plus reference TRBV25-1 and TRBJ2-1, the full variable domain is EADIYQTPRYLVIGTGKKITLECSQTMGHDKMYWYQQDPGMELHLIHYSYGVNSTEKGDLSSESTVSRIRTEHFPLTLESARPSHTSQYLCASSEYHNEQFFGPGTRLTVL.

The CDR3 bases are TGTGCCAGCAGTTTAAGTCGTGACAATGAGCAGTTCTTC. Its translation: CASSLSRDNEQFF. This chain uses TRBV12-3 or TRBV12-4 with TRBJ2-1; D gene uncertain. This CDR3 contains 13 residues. Trimming removed 2 bases from V and 5 bases from J, with 7 bases in between.

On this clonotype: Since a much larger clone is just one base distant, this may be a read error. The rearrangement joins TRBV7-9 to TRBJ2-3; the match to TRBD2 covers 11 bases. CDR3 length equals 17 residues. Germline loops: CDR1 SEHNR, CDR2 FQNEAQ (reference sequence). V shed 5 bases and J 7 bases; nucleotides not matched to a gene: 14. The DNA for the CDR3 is TGTGCCAGCAGCCCAACCCTATTAGCGGGGGGGGAAAATACGCAGTATTTT. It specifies CASSPTLLAGGENTQYF.

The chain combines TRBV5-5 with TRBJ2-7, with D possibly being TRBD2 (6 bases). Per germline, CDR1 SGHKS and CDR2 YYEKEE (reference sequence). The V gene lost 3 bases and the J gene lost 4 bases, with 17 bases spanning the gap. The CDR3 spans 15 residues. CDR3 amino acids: CASSWGVALGYEQYF. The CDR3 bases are TGTGCCAGCAGCTGGGGGGTAGCGTTGGGGTACGAGCAGTACTTC. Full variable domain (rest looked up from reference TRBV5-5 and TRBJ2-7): DAGVTQSPTHLIKTRGQQVTLRCSPISGHKSVSWYQQVLGQGPQFIFQYYEKEERGRGNFPDRFSARQFPNYSSELNVNALLLGDSALYLCASSWGVALGYEQYFGPGTRLTVT.

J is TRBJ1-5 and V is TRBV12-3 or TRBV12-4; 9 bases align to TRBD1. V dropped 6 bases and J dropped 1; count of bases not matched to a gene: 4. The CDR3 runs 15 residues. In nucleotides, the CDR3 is TGTGCCAGCAGACGGACAGGGGAGAGCAATCAGCCCCAGCATTTT. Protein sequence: CASRRTGESNQPQHF.

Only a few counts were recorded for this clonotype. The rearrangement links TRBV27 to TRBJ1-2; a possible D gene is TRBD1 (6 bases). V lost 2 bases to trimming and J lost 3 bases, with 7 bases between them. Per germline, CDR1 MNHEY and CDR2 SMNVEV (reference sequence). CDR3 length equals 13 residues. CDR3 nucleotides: TGTGCCAGCAGTTTACACAGGGACTATGGCTACACCTTC. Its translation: CASSLHRDYGYTF.

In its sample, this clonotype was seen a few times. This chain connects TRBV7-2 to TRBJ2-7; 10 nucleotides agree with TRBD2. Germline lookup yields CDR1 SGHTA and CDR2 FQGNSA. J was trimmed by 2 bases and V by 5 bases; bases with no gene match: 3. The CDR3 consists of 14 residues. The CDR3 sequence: CASSHGTSAYEQYF. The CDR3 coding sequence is TGTGCCAGCAGCCACGGGACTAGCGCCTACGAGCAGTACTTC. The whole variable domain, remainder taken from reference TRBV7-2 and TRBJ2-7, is GAGVSQSPSNKVTEKGKDVELRCDPISGHTALYWYRQSLGQGLEFLIYFQGNSAPDKSGLPSDRFSAERTGGSVSTLTIQRTQQEDSAVYLCASSHGTSAYEQYFGPGTRLTVT.

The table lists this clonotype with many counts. The CDR3 spells CSARAPRTRDYRATPYEQYF. CDR3 DNA sequence: TGCAGTGCTAGAGCACCCCGAACCCGGGACTACCGGGCGACGCCCTACGAGCAGTACTTC. The chain combines TRBV20-1 with TRBJ2-7, with 7 positions matching TRBD2. The germline V gene has CDR1 DFQATT and CDR2 SNEGSKA (reference sequence). The CDR3 totals 20 residues. Unmatched junction bases numbered 23, after V lost 1 base and J lost 2 bases.

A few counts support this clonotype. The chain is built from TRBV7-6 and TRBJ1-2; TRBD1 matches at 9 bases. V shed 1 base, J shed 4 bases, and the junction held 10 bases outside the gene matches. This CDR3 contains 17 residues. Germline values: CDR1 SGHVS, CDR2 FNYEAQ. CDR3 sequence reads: CASSLGGTGPFIYGYTF. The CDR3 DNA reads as TGTGCCAGCAGCTTAGGCGGGACAGGGCCCTTCATCTATGGCTACACCTTC.

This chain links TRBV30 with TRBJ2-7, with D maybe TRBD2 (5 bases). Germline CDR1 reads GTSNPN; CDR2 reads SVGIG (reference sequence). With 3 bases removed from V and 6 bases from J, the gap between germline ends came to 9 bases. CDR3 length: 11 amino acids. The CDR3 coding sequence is TGTGCCTGGAGGGACTTATCCGAGCAGTACTTC. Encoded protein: CAWRDLSEQYF.